This T cell receptor (beta chain) was obtained from a study of ipilimumab plus nivolumab after autologous stem cell transplantation. About the study: Typical patient got roughly 5 ipilimumab doses and about eight nivolumab doses (median).

The table came from immunoSEQ multiplex PCR; TCRdb's copy has only in-frame clones and leaves some out. This table has 20,000 to 30,000 clones, roughly 84% appearing once. CDR3 size: 14 residues. V shed 0 bases and J shed 4 bases, with 9 bases lying between them. In germline, CDR1 is MNHNS, CDR2 SASEGT. Starting 14 to 28 days after autologous transplant, ipilimumab 1 mg/kg was given. Patients got 3 mg/kg IV nivolumab weeks 1, 4, 7, 10, then biweekly through week 26. The specimen was PBMCs, collected in a trial of ipilimumab plus nivolumab as post-transplant consolidation. The chain is built from TRBV6-1 and TRBJ1-2; unclear D gene. The sequence was collected from a male donor with diffuse large B-cell lymphoma. CDR3: CASSEAGVFYGYTF. The CDR3 DNA is TGTGCCAGCAGTGAAGCCGGAGTTTTCTATGGCTACACCTTC.